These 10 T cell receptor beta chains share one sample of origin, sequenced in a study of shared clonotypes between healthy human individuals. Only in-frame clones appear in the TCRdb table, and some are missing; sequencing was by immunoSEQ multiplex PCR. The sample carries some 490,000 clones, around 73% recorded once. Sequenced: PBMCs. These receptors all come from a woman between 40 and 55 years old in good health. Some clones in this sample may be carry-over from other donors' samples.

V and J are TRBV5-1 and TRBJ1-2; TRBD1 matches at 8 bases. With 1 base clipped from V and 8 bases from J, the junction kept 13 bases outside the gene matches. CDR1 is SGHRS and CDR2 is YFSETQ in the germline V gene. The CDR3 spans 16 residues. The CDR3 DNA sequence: TGCGCCAGCAGCTTGACTAACACCGGGACAGGTAGAGGCTACACCTTC. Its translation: CASSLTNTGTGRGYTF.

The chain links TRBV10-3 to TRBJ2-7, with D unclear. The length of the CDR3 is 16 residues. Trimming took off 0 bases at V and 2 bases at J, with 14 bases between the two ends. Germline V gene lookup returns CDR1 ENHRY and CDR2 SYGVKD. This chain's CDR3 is CAISESSLTAAYEQYF. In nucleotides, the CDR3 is TGTGCCATCAGTGAGTCGTCCCTGACTGCCGCCTACGAGCAGTACTTC.

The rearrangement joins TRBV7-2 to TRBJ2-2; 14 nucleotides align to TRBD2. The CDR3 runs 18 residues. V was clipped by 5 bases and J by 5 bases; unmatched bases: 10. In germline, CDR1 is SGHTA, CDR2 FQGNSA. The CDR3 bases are TGTGCCAGCAGCGGAATCGGGACTAGCGGGAGCGGAACCGGGGAGCTGTTTTTT. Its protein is CASSGIGTSGSGTGELFF.

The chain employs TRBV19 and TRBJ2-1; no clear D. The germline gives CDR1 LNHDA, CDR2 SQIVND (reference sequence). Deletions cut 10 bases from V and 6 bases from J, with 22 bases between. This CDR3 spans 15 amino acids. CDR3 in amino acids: CATKARISNINEQFF. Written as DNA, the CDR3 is TGTGCCACTAAGGCGAGGATCTCGAACATCAATGAGCAGTTCTTC. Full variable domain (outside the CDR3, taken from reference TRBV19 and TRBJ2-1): DGGITQSPKYLFRKEGQNVTLSCEQNLNHDAMYWYRQDPGQGLRLIYYSQIVNDFQKGDIAEGYSVSREKKESFPLTVTSAQKNPTAFYLCATKARISNINEQFFGPGTRLTVL.

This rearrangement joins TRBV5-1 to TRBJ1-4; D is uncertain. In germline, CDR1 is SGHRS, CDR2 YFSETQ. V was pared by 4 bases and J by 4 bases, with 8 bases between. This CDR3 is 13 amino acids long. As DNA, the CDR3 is TGCGCCAGCAGCGCGGACCTTAATGAAAAACTGTTTTTT. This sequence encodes CASSADLNEKLFF.

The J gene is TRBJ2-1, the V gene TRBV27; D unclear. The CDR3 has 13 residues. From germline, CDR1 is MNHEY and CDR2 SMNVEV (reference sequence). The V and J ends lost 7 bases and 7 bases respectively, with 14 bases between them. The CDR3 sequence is CASMRTPMNEQFF. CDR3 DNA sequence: TGTGCCAGCATGCGAACGCCTATGAATGAGCAGTTCTTC.

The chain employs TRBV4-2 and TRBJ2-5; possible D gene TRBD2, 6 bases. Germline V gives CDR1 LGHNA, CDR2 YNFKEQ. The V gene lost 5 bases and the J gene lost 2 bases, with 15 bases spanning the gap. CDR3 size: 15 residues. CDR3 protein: CASSKGRKEQETQYF. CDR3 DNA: TGTGCCAGCAGCAAAGGGAGGAAGGAGCAAGAGACCCAGTACTTC.

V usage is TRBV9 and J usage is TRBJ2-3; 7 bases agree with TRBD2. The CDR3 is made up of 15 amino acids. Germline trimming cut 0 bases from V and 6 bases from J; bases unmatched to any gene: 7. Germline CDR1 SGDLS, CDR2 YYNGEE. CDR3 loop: CASSVDVAGWDTQYF. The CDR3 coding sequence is TGTGCCAGCAGCGTAGACGTAGCGGGTTGGGATACGCAGTATTTT.

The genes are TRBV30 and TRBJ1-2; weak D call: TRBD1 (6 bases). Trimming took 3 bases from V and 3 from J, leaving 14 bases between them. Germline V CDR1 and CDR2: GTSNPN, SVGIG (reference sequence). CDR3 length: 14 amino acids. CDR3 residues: CAWSHGQSHYGYTF. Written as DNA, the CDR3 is TGTGCCTGGAGCCATGGACAGAGCCACTATGGCTACACCTTC.

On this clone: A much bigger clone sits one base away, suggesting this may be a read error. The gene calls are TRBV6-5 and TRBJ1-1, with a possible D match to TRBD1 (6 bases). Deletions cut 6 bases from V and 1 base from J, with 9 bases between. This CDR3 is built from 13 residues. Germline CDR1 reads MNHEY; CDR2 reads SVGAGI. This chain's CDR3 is CASRSGENTEAFF. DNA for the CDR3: TGTGCCAGCAGGTCAGGGGAGAACACTGAAGCTTTCTTT.